The rows below give T cell receptor beta chains drawn from one sample of a study of blood T cell repertoires in COVID-19. Assay: immunoSEQ multiplex PCR; the TCRdb copy retains only in-frame clones and omits some. The table includes 650,000 to 800,000 clones, over 80% detected once. Sequenced material: peripheral blood. The receptors were gathered from a woman aged 18-29 years with acute or convalescent COVID-19. Each CDR3 is given with its conserved first and last residue. Each record gives: D gene, V gene, clone size, J gene, CDR3 DNA, CDR3 protein. A D gene is named only where the DNA matches it firmly. Clone sizes are given selectively: once, few, many, or a class where the clone is expanded.

d_call: TRBD1
v_call: TRBV7-2
clone_size: .
j_call: TRBJ1-1
cdr3_nt: TGTGCCAGCAGCTTAGTGGGACAGCAGAACACTGAAGCTTTCTTT
cdr3_aa: CASSLVGQQNTEAFF

d_call: .
v_call: TRBV12-5
clone_size: .
j_call: TRBJ2-2
cdr3_nt: TGTGCTAGTGGTCTCGACTATCGGGAGCTGTTTTTT
cdr3_aa: CASGLDYRELFF

d_call: .
v_call: TRBV7-3
clone_size: .
j_call: TRBJ2-3
cdr3_nt: TGTGCCAGCAGCCTATCGAGGGGCACAGATACGCAGTATTTT
cdr3_aa: CASSLSRGTDTQYF

d_call: .
v_call: TRBV5-1
clone_size: .
j_call: TRBJ2-1
cdr3_nt: TGCGCCAGCAGCGTGGGGGCCTCCTACAATGAGCAGTTCTTC
cdr3_aa: CASSVGASYNEQFF

d_call: .
v_call: TRBV5-8
clone_size: .
j_call: TRBJ2-1
cdr3_nt: TGTGCCAGCAGCTTGGTCACAGGGAGCTCCTACAATGAGCAGTTCTTC
cdr3_aa: CASSLVTGSSYNEQFF

d_call: .
v_call: TRBV18
clone_size: .
j_call: TRBJ1-2
cdr3_nt: TGTGCCAGCTCACCCACGGGGAGGGAAGCCTATGGCTACACCTTC
cdr3_aa: CASSPTGREAYGYTF

d_call: TRBD1
v_call: TRBV6-1
clone_size: .
j_call: TRBJ2-4
cdr3_nt: TGTGCCAACAGTGCGCCGAGACAGGGGTCCAAAAACATTCAGTACTTC
cdr3_aa: CANSAPRQGSKNIQYF

d_call: .
v_call: TRBV27
clone_size: .
j_call: TRBJ1-2
cdr3_nt: TGTGCCAGCAGTCCCAGACTATCTAACTATGGCTACACCTTC
cdr3_aa: CASSPRLSNYGYTF

d_call: TRBD2
v_call: TRBV7-3
clone_size: once
j_call: TRBJ2-1
cdr3_nt: TGTGCCAGCAGCGCAGCGGGGGGGACCTACAATGAGCAGTTCTTC
cdr3_aa: CASSAAGGTYNEQFF

d_call: .
v_call: TRBV2
clone_size: .
j_call: TRBJ2-6
cdr3_nt: TGTGCCAGCAGTGGGGGCTTCGGCTTTAGGGCCAACGTCCTGACTTTC
cdr3_aa: CASSGGFGFRANVLTF

d_call: TRBD1
v_call: TRBV5-1
clone_size: few
j_call: TRBJ1-2
cdr3_nt: TGCGCCAGCAGCCCCGGGACAGGGGGTTCTCAACTTTATGGCTACACCTTC
cdr3_aa: CASSPGTGGSQLYGYTF

d_call: .
v_call: TRBV4-3
clone_size: .
j_call: TRBJ1-3
cdr3_nt: TGCGCCAGCAGCCCTGGACAGTCCTCTGGAAACACCATATATTTT
cdr3_aa: CASSPGQSSGNTIYF

d_call: .
v_call: TRBV18
clone_size: .
j_call: TRBJ2-1
cdr3_nt: TGTGCCAGCTCACCAGGCCTCCAGGAGGAGTTCTTC
cdr3_aa: CASSPGLQEEFF

d_call: TRBD2
v_call: TRBV6-2/TRBV6-3
clone_size: .
j_call: TRBJ2-7
cdr3_nt: TGTGCCAGCAGTTCCCAGCGGGGGGTCCGCTCCTACGAGCAGTACTTC
cdr3_aa: CASSSQRGVRSYEQYF

d_call: .
v_call: TRBV21-1
clone_size: .
j_call: TRBJ1-3
cdr3_nt: TGTGCCAGCAGCAGCGGGTGCACCATATATTTT
cdr3_aa: CASSSGCTIYF

d_call: .
v_call: TRBV19
clone_size: .
j_call: TRBJ1-5
cdr3_nt: TGTGCCAGTAGCCGTGGACAGCCGAATAGCAATCAGCCCCAGCATTTT
cdr3_aa: CASSRGQPNSNQPQHF

d_call: TRBD1
v_call: TRBV7-3
clone_size: .
j_call: TRBJ2-1
cdr3_nt: TGTGCCAGCAGCTTAACGGTAACACGGACAGGGGGGTCCTACAATGAGCAGTTCTTC
cdr3_aa: CASSLTVTRTGGSYNEQFF

d_call: .
v_call: TRBV5-1
clone_size: .
j_call: TRBJ2-2
cdr3_nt: TGCGCCAGCAGCTTGGTCGGGGTGGAGAACACCGGGGAGCTGTTTTTT
cdr3_aa: CASSLVGVENTGELFF

d_call: .
v_call: TRBV11-2
clone_size: .
j_call: TRBJ2-2
cdr3_nt: TGTGCGACCTCGAGGGGGGGCACCGGGGAGCTGTTTTTT
cdr3_aa: CATSRGGTGELFF

d_call: TRBD1
v_call: TRBV7-9
clone_size: .
j_call: TRBJ1-5
cdr3_nt: TGTGCCAGCAGACAGGGGTATAATCAGCCCCAGCATTTT
cdr3_aa: CASRQGYNQPQHF

d_call: .
v_call: TRBV7-2
clone_size: .
j_call: TRBJ1-2
cdr3_nt: TGTGCCAGCGGCCGGCAGGCTAACTATGGCTACACCTTC
cdr3_aa: CASGRQANYGYTF

d_call: TRBD2
v_call: TRBV7-2
clone_size: .
j_call: TRBJ2-1
cdr3_nt: TGTGCCAGCAGCTCCGCAAGCGGGGGGGCATGGAATGAGCAGTTCTTC
cdr3_aa: CASSSASGGAWNEQFF

d_call: .
v_call: TRBV7-9
clone_size: .
j_call: TRBJ1-6
cdr3_nt: TGTGCCAGCAGCTTTGATTTCGGAGGGGCTGGGCGTTCACCCCTCCACTTT
cdr3_aa: CASSFDFGGAGRSPLHF

d_call: TRBD1
v_call: TRBV11-2
clone_size: .
j_call: TRBJ1-1
cdr3_nt: TGTGCCAGCAGCTTAGGGGAGGGACAGGGCGCTGAAGCTTTCTTT
cdr3_aa: CASSLGEGQGAEAFF

d_call: .
v_call: TRBV24-1
clone_size: .
j_call: TRBJ2-7
cdr3_nt: TGTGCCACCAGTGAAAGGGGACTTTCCGGCTCCTACGAGCAGTACTTC
cdr3_aa: CATSERGLSGSYEQYF

d_call: .
v_call: TRBV27
clone_size: .
j_call: TRBJ1-2
cdr3_nt: TGTGCCAGCAGTTTGTCCCCCCAGGGGATGGGCTACACCTTC
cdr3_aa: CASSLSPQGMGYTF

d_call: .
v_call: TRBV7-9
clone_size: .
j_call: TRBJ1-1
cdr3_nt: TGTGCCAGCAGCTTAGTAAGCGCAGGGATCCCTGAAGCTTTCTTT
cdr3_aa: CASSLVSAGIPEAFF

d_call: .
v_call: TRBV6-4
clone_size: .
j_call: TRBJ1-6
cdr3_nt: TGTGCCAGCAGTGACGGCAGTAATTCACCCCTCCACTTT
cdr3_aa: CASSDGSNSPLHF

d_call: TRBD1
v_call: TRBV27
clone_size: .
j_call: TRBJ2-3
cdr3_nt: TGTGCCAGCAGTTTATGGGGACAGGGGGCCGATACGCAGTATTTT
cdr3_aa: CASSLWGQGADTQYF

d_call: .
v_call: TRBV2
clone_size: once
j_call: TRBJ1-1
cdr3_nt: TGTGCCAGCAGTTCCGAGGGAGGAGGCACTGAAGCTTTCTTT
cdr3_aa: CASSSEGGGTEAFF

d_call: .
v_call: TRBV27
clone_size: once
j_call: TRBJ2-3
cdr3_nt: TGTGCCAGCAGTTCCCAGGATACGCAGTATTTT
cdr3_aa: CASSSQDTQYF

d_call: .
v_call: TRBV18
clone_size: .
j_call: TRBJ1-2
cdr3_nt: TGTGCCAGCTCACCATCCCTAAGCGCGGAGAACTATGGCTACACCTTC
cdr3_aa: CASSPSLSAENYGYTF

d_call: TRBD1
v_call: TRBV24-1
clone_size: once
j_call: TRBJ2-7
cdr3_nt: TGTGCCACCACCCCCCGGGGACAGGGTTCCTACGAGCAGTACTTC
cdr3_aa: CATTPRGQGSYEQYF

d_call: .
v_call: TRBV4-3
clone_size: .
j_call: TRBJ2-7
cdr3_nt: TGCGCCAGCGCCTACAGGGTGAGCCACGAGCAGTACTTC
cdr3_aa: CASAYRVSHEQYF

d_call: .
v_call: TRBV9
clone_size: .
j_call: TRBJ2-1
cdr3_nt: TGTGCCAGCAGCCCCCGCCCTAGCTCCTACAATGAGCAGTTCTTC
cdr3_aa: CASSPRPSSYNEQFF

d_call: TRBD1
v_call: TRBV19
clone_size: .
j_call: TRBJ1-5
cdr3_nt: TGTGCCTCCTGGACAGGGAGGCCAAATCAGCCCCAGCATTTT
cdr3_aa: CASWTGRPNQPQHF

d_call: .
v_call: TRBV5-1
clone_size: .
j_call: TRBJ1-4
cdr3_nt: TGCGCCAGCAGCTTAGGGGGAGTTTATGAAAAACTGTTTTTT
cdr3_aa: CASSLGGVYEKLFF

d_call: TRBD2
v_call: TRBV4-3
clone_size: once
j_call: TRBJ2-7
cdr3_nt: TGCGCCAGCAGCCTCGGACTAGGGTCCTACGAGCAGTACTTC
cdr3_aa: CASSLGLGSYEQYF